Below are 22 T cell receptor beta chains sequenced from a single sample in a study of cytomegalovirus exposure and HLA in healthy donors (dated by TCRdb to 2016 to 2017). Receptor libraries were prepared by the immunoSEQ multiplex PCR assay. For the multiplex PCR, a mixture combining 60 forward primers for TCR Vbeta segments and 13 reverse primers for TCR Jbeta segments was used. TCRdb stores this immuneACCESS table with in-frame sequences only. Part of the clones is absent; in the studies checked, under half of the shortfall reflects unresolved V genes, and no reason is known for the rest. This sample has under 200,000 clones in its table, and approximately 82% of those were observed once. The ten largest clones capture about 1.8% of the sample. The sequenced sample consisted of PBMCs. The receptors stem from a woman between 18 and 29 years old in good health and CMV-seronegative.

The rearrangement links TRBV27 to TRBJ1-1; 9 bases are shared with TRBD1. The CDR3 contains 16 residues. J gave up 10 bases and V 6 bases, and 18 bases lay outside the gene matches. The germline V gene has CDR1 MNHEY and CDR2 SMNVEV (reference sequence). The CDR3: CASSSSSYTGGSGAFF. CDR3 nucleotides: TGTGCCAGCAGCTCCTCATCTTATACAGGGGGCTCAGGAGCTTTCTTT.

The chain combines TRBV6-1 with TRBJ1-3, with D perhaps matching TRBD1 (5 bases). The CDR3 is 14 amino acids. The V gene lost 6 bases and the J gene lost 4 bases, with 13 bases spanning the gap. Germline loops: CDR1 MNHNS, CDR2 SASEGT. Here the CDR3 DNA reads TGTGCCAGCAGCAACTCAGGGTCGGGAAACACCATATATTTT. This gives the protein CASSNSGSGNTIYF.

The genes are TRBV27 and TRBJ2-2; tentatively, D is TRBD1 (5 bases). The CDR3 sequence is 13 residues long. Germline lookup yields CDR1 MNHEY and CDR2 SMNVEV (reference sequence). The V gene lost 3 bases and the J gene lost 6 bases, with 8 bases spanning the gap. The CDR3 bases are TGTGCCAGCAGTTTTCAAGGGGCCGGGGAGCTGTTTTTT. It yields the protein CASSFQGAGELFF.

The chain recombines TRBV15 with TRBJ2-3; possibly TRBD2 for D (6 bases). V was cut by 0 bases and J by 1 base, with 11 bases left in between. Looked up from germline, CDR1 is LNHNV and CDR2 is YYDKDF (reference sequence). CDR3 length equals 16 residues. Here the CDR3 DNA reads TGTGCCACCAGCAGAGATATGGCTAGCGGCACAGATACGCAGTATTTT. It codes for CATSRDMASGTDTQYF.

This sequence joins TRBV5-1 and TRBJ2-3; 11 nucleotides match TRBD2. The CDR3 extends over 17 amino acids. In germline, CDR1 is SGHRS, CDR2 YFSETQ. V lost 1 base and J lost 3; bases outside the gene matches: 7. CDR3 loop: CASSLLAGGPSTDTQYF. DNA for the CDR3: TGCGCCAGCAGCTTGTTAGCGGGAGGGCCGAGTACAGATACGCAGTATTTT.

This chain joins TRBV20-1 and TRBJ2-4; D unclear. Between the trimmed V and J ends, which lost 7 bases and 0 bases, there was a span of 4 bases. The CDR3 runs 11 residues. Germline loops: CDR1 DFQATT, CDR2 SNEGSKA (reference sequence). The CDR3 region has the DNA TGCAGTGGACTAGCCAAAAACATTCAGTACTTC. This sequence encodes CSGLAKNIQYF.

The DNA of the CDR3 is TGTGCCTGGAGGACTAGGTACGGCTCTGGTGGGAGCTACGAGCAGTACTTC. The encoded protein is CAWRTRYGSGGSYEQYF. The chain is built from TRBV30 and TRBJ2-7; D might be TRBD2 (6 bases). The CDR3 has 17 amino acids. CDR1 and CDR2 from the germline V gene are GTSNPN and SVGIG (reference sequence). V lost 3 bases to trimming and J lost 3 bases, with 24 bases between them. The full variable domain, completed using reference TRBV30 and TRBJ2-7, is SQTIHQWPATLVQPVGSPLSLECTVEGTSNPNLYWYRQAAGRGLQLLFYSVGIGQISSEVPQNLSASRPQDRQFILSSKKLLLSDSGFYLCAWRTRYGSGGSYEQYFGPGTRLTVT.

The rearrangement links TRBV27 to TRBJ1-5; tentatively, D is TRBD1 (5 bases). This CDR3 region has 14 residues. V was cut by 6 bases and J by 3 bases, with 12 bases left in between. From germline, CDR1 is MNHEY and CDR2 SMNVEV (reference sequence). CDR3 residues: CASSFDSSNQPQHF. The CDR3 region has the DNA TGTGCCAGCAGCTTCGACAGCTCCAATCAGCCCCAGCATTTT.

This clone appeared a few times. V gene TRBV30 combines with J gene TRBJ2-1, with 14 bases aligning to TRBD2. The CDR3 length is 17 residues. CDR1 and CDR2 from the germline V gene are GTSNPN and SVGIG (reference sequence). V shed 1 base and J 8 bases; nucleotides not matched to a gene: 10. Here the CDR3 reads CAWSGKTSGRDGDEQFF. DNA for the CDR3: TGTGCCTGGAGTGGAAAGACTAGCGGGAGGGACGGCGATGAGCAGTTCTTC.

As for this clone: The sample contains more than one DNA sequence encoding this CDR3. The CDR3: CASSIQGSNQPQHF. The CDR3, as DNA: TGTGCCAGTAGTATTCAGGGTAGCAATCAGCCCCAGCATTTT. The V gene is TRBV19, the J gene TRBJ1-5, with a possible D match to TRBD1 (5 bases). Trimming left V 3 bases short and J 0 bases short, with 6 bases between. CDR1 and CDR2 from the germline V gene are LNHDA and SQIVND (reference sequence). The CDR3 runs 14 residues.

The rearrangement links TRBV7-2 to TRBJ1-5; D not resolved. The CDR3 contains 15 residues. Germline loops: CDR1 SGHTA, CDR2 FQGNSA. Trimming cost V 1 base and J 0 bases, with 7 bases left between them. The CDR3, as DNA: TGTGCCAGCAGCTTAGTCGGAGTTAGCAATCAGCCCCAGCATTTT. Protein sequence: CASSLVGVSNQPQHF.

A few counts support this clone. The V and J genes are TRBV4-1 and TRBJ1-1; perhaps TRBD1 as D (5 bases). CDR1 and CDR2 from the germline V gene are MGHRA and YSYEKL. This CDR3 contains 17 residues. Trimming pared 0 bases from V and 5 bases from J, leaving 19 bases between. The CDR3 reads CASSQDGAIRGGTEAFF. CDR3 in DNA: TGCGCCAGCAGCCAAGATGGGGCCATAAGGGGAGGGACTGAAGCTTTCTTT.

The chain carries TRBV30 and TRBJ2-3, with D possibly matching TRBD1 (5 bases). Germline loops: CDR1 GTSNPN, CDR2 SVGIG (reference sequence). This CDR3 has 16 residues. Trimming pared 0 bases from V and 0 bases from J, leaving 13 bases between. The CDR3 sequence is CAWSVGQGSSTDTQYF. For the CDR3, the DNA is TGTGCCTGGAGTGTAGGCCAGGGATCTAGCACAGATACGCAGTATTTT.

This chain links TRBV7-9 with TRBJ2-2, with D perhaps TRBD1 (5 bases). The CDR3 has 14 amino acids. V was cut by 0 bases and J by 8 bases, with 10 bases left in between. Germline-derived CDR1 and CDR2 are SEHNR and FQNEAQ (reference sequence). CDR3 nucleotide sequence: TGTGCCAGCAGCTTAGCGAAAGGGGCTGGGGAGCTGTTTTTT. Its protein product is CASSLAKGAGELFF.

The rearrangement uses TRBV28 and TRBJ2-7, with D possibly being TRBD2 (6 bases). Germline CDR1 MDHEN, CDR2 SYDVKM. This CDR3 is 15 amino acids long. Trimming cost V 3 bases and J 2 bases, with 14 bases left between them. Written as DNA, the CDR3 is TGTGCCAGCAGTTTTGGCGGGGTCGTAACCTACGAGCAGTACTTC. It encodes CASSFGGVVTYEQYF. The full variable domain, completed using reference TRBV28 and TRBJ2-7, is DVKVTQSSRYLVKRTGEKVFLECVQDMDHENMFWYRQDPGLGLRLIYFSYDVKMKEKGDIPEGYSVSREKKERFSLILESASTNQTSMYLCASSFGGVVTYEQYFGPGTRLTVT.

The chain carries TRBV10-1 and TRBJ2-3; 10 positions match TRBD2. CDR1 and CDR2 (germline): WNHNN, SYGVQD (reference sequence). V was clipped by 3 bases and J by 6 bases; unmatched bases: 9. The CDR3 totals 16 residues. DNA for the CDR3: TGCGCCAGCAGTGACCCAGCGGGAGGGCAATGGGATACGCAGTATTTT. Residues: CASSDPAGGQWDTQYF.

V usage is TRBV9 and J usage is TRBJ2-3, with 10 bases lining up with TRBD2. Germline V gene lookup returns CDR1 SGDLS and CDR2 YYNGEE. The CDR3 extends over 15 amino acids. V lost 4 bases to trimming and J lost 2 bases; unmatched junction nucleotides: 4. The CDR3 DNA reads as TGTGCCAGCAGCTTGACTAGCGGGCCCACAGATACGCAGTATTTT. Amino acid sequence: CASSLTSGPTDTQYF.

This chain links TRBV27 with TRBJ2-1; 10 bases fit TRBD2. The germline gives CDR1 MNHEY, CDR2 SMNVEV (reference sequence). The CDR3 extends over 16 amino acids. Unmatched junction bases numbered 10, after V lost 3 bases and J lost 8 bases. DNA of the CDR3: TGTGCCAGCAGTTTCTCGAGCGGGAGGGCCGTCGATGAGCAGTTCTTC. This translates into CASSFSSGRAVDEQFF.

This clone has only a few counts. This chain uses TRBV18 with TRBJ1-1; 8 bases align to TRBD1. The CDR3 sequence is 17 residues long. Trimming at V came to 6 bases and at J to 0 bases, leaving 12 bases not matched to a gene. Per germline, CDR1 KGHSH and CDR2 LQKENI. The DNA for the CDR3 is TGTGCCAGCTCCCGTTTAACAGGGGGAACCATGAACACTGAAGCTTTCTTT. Its protein is CASSRLTGGTMNTEAFF.

A single count supports this clone. This chain links TRBV6-4 with TRBJ2-3, with 7 nucleotides matching TRBD2. The V gene end was trimmed by 6 bases and the J gene end by 3 bases; junction bases not matched to a gene: 24. CDR1 and CDR2 from the germline V gene are MRHNA and SNTAGT. The CDR3 sequence is 20 residues long. This chain's CDR3 is CASSRILLSGTTPRTDTQYF. Written as DNA, the CDR3 is TGTGCCAGCAGCAGAATCCTACTCAGCGGGACCACCCCTAGGACAGATACGCAGTATTTT.

This chain joins TRBV5-1 and TRBJ2-4; 7 bases map to TRBD1. Germline V gene sequence: CDR1 SGHRS, CDR2 YFSETQ. CDR3 size: 15 residues. Trimming removed 2 bases from V and 3 bases from J; junction bases left unmatched: 5. The CDR3 DNA reads as TGCGCCAGCAGCTTTGGTTCAGGGGGCAAAAACATTCAGTACTTC. It specifies CASSFGSGGKNIQYF.

V usage is TRBV5-1 and J usage is TRBJ2-1; 8 nucleotides match TRBD2. This CDR3 has 17 amino acids. Germline V gives CDR1 SGHRS, CDR2 YFSETQ. Trimming removed 3 bases from V and 5 bases from J; junction bases left unmatched: 13. The CDR3 DNA reads TGCGCCAGCAGCTACCCTATAGCGGGACGCGTAAACAATGAGCAGTTCTTC. This translates into CASSYPIAGRVNNEQFF. The whole variable domain, filled in from reference TRBV5-1 and TRBJ2-1, reads KAGVTQTPRYLIKTRGQQVTLSCSPISGHRSVSWYQQTPGQGLQFLFEYFSETQRNKGNFPGRFSGRQFSNSRSEMNVSTLELGDSALYLCASSYPIAGRVNNEQFFGPGTRLTVL.